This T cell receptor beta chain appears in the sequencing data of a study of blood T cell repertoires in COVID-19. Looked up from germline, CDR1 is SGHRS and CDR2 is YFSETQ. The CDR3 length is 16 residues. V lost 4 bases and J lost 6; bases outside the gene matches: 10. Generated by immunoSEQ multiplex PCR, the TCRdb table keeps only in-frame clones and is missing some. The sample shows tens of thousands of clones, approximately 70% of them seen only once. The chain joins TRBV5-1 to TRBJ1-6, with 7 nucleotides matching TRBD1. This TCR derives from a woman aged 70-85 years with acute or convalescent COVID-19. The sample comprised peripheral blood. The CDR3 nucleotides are TGCGCCAGCAGCCCCCGGGACAGATCTTTTAATTCACCCCTCCACTTT. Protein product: CASSPRDRSFNSPLHF.